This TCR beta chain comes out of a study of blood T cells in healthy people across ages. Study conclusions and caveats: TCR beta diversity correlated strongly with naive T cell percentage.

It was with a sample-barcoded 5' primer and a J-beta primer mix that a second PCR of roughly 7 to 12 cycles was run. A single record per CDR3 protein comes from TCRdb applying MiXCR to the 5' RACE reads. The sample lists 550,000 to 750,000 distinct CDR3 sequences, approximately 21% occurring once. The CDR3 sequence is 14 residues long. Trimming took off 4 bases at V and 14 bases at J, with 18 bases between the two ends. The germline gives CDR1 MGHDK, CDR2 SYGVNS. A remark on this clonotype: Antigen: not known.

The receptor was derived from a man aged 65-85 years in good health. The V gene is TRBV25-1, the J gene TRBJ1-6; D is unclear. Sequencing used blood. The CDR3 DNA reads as TGTGCCAGCAGTGGTTCAGGAACGTGGGATGCCCTCCACTTT. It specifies CASSGSGTWDALHF.